This TCR beta chain was recovered during a study of blood T cell repertoires in COVID-19. Turning to the study itself: Acute-phase and convalescent COVID-19 samples originated in the United States, Italy and Spain.

Per the original methods: Estimation of nucleated cell counts was performed using reference gene primer amplification. The data were produced by immunoSEQ multiplex PCR, yet TCRdb's version contains in-frame clones alone and is incomplete. That table furnishes V, J and clone size, whereas the DNA furnished D and trimming. The table has approximately 150,000 clones, around nine tenths seen once; the top ten hold less than 5.5%. This clone appeared once. The CDR3 has 14 residues. The V gene end was trimmed by 4 bases and the J gene end by 3 bases; junction bases not matched to a gene: 2. CDR1 SGHTA and CDR2 FQGNSA come from the germline V gene.

The clonotype was recovered from a human donor in a cohort sampled during active COVID-19. This chain joins TRBV7-2 and TRBJ2-3; 9 bases match TRBD2. Sample: peripheral blood. CDR3 loop: CASSSSGMTDTQYF. The CDR3 nucleotides read TGTGCCAGCAGCTCTAGCGGGATGACAGATACGCAGTATTTT.